Each of the 12 T cell receptor beta chains below was sequenced from the same sample in a study of shared clonotypes between healthy human individuals. Generated by immunoSEQ multiplex PCR, the TCRdb table keeps only in-frame clones and is missing some. The table has 550,000 to 700,000 clones, around four fifths seen once. The sample consisted of memory CD4+ T cells sorted from blood. The subset here: CD45RA-negative fraction. Receptors were obtained from a woman in her 30s in good health.

This clone was found a few times. CDR3 in amino acids: CASRPPGQAGGELFF. The CDR3 DNA sequence: TGTGCCAGCAGACCTCCGGGACAGGCAGGCGGGGAGCTGTTTTTT. The chain carries TRBV6-5 and TRBJ2-2, with 8 bases lining up with TRBD1. Germline lookup yields CDR1 MNHEY and CDR2 SVGAGI. The J segment lost 7 bases and the V segment lost 6 bases, leaving 10 bases of the junction unmatched. The CDR3 sequence is 15 residues long.

V is TRBV19 and J is TRBJ1-2, with TRBD1 as a possible D gene (6 bases). Trimming shortened V by 4 bases and J by 8 bases, and 20 bases separated the two germline ends. The CDR3 is 15 amino acids. The germline gives CDR1 LNHDA, CDR2 SQIVND (reference sequence). CDR3 protein: CASSTSGGPKGGYTF. In DNA, the CDR3 is TGTGCCAGTAGTACGTCCGGGGGCCCGAAAGGCGGCTACACCTTC.

Notes on this clone: At the DNA level, this CDR3 is encoded by other sequences in the same sample as well. This rearrangement joins TRBV28 to TRBJ2-7, with 9 bases fitting TRBD1. J lost 4 bases, V lost 4 bases, and 8 bases had no gene match. The V gene's germline CDR1 is MDHEN and CDR2 SYDVKM. The CDR3 sequence is 15 residues long. This CDR3 reads CASSSSGTGSYEQYF. CDR3 DNA: TGTGCCAGCAGTTCATCCGGGACAGGGAGTTACGAGCAGTACTTC.

The chain recombines TRBV19 with TRBJ1-2; perhaps TRBD1 as D (6 bases). V was cut by 1 base and J by 4 bases, with 13 bases left in between. The CDR3 loop spans 15 amino acids. Germline V gene sequence: CDR1 LNHDA, CDR2 SQIVND (reference sequence). The CDR3 nucleotides read TGTGCCAGTAGTATAGTCAACCAGGGGACCTATGGCTACACCTTC. Its protein product is CASSIVNQGTYGYTF.

Notes on this clone: This sample also contains other DNA sequences that code for the same CDR3. V gene TRBV5-1 combines with J gene TRBJ2-1; D perhaps matches TRBD2 (5 bases). The V end was cut by 0 bases, the J end by 4 bases, with 11 bases between. CDR3 size: 15 residues. The germline V gene encodes CDR1 SGHRS and CDR2 YFSETQ. CDR3 in DNA: TGCGCCAGCAGCTTGGCCTCTAGCTCGTACAATGAGCAGTTCTTC. Translated: CASSLASSSYNEQFF.

This chain joins TRBV29-1 and TRBJ2-4; 11 bases line up with TRBD1. The length of the CDR3 is 14 residues. With 6 bases clipped from V and 5 bases from J, the junction kept 6 bases outside the gene matches. Germline CDR1 is SQVTM and CDR2 is ANQGSEA. The CDR3 coding sequence is TGCAGCGTCGGACAGGGGGCGCGGGAAAACATTCAGTACTTC. This sequence encodes CSVGQGARENIQYF.

With respect to this clone: This sample includes further DNA sequences coding for the same CDR3. The chain joins TRBV7-3 to TRBJ2-3; 9 bases fit TRBD2. This CDR3 region has 16 residues. With V trimmed by 1 base and J by 3 bases, 5 bases remained unmatched. The germline CDR1 and CDR2 sequences are SGHTA and FQGTGA. The CDR3 sequence: CASSLSGLAGTDTQYF. The CDR3 coding sequence is TGTGCCAGCAGCTTAAGCGGCCTAGCGGGAACAGATACGCAGTATTTT.

This clone was found many times. The chain uses TRBV4-1 and TRBJ2-3; D call uncertain. The germline gives CDR1 MGHRA, CDR2 YSYEKL. The CDR3 is made up of 15 amino acids. V shed 3 bases and J shed 1 base, with 11 bases lying between them. The CDR3: CASSQAGPRTDTQYF. CDR3 nucleotides: TGCGCCAGCAGCCAGGCCGGGCCCCGCACAGATACGCAGTATTTT.

The chain has TRBV7-9 and TRBJ2-3; unclear D gene. Germline-derived CDR1 and CDR2 are SEHNR and FQNEAQ (reference sequence). The CDR3 is 15 residues long. V lost 3 bases, J lost 6 bases, and 16 bases lay in between. The CDR3 DNA is TGTGCCAGCAGCTTTGTCTTGGCTTTGAGGGATACGCAGTATTTT. It translates to CASSFVLALRDTQYF.

The chain links TRBV15 to TRBJ1-2; no clear D gene. CDR1 LNHNV and CDR2 YYDKDF come from the germline V gene (reference sequence). There are 13 residues in the CDR3. V lost 1 base, J lost 4 bases, and 7 bases lay in between. As DNA, the CDR3 is TGTGCCACCAGCAGAGGTGGGTCCTATGGCTACACCTTC. It translates to CATSRGGSYGYTF.

The chain employs TRBV7-8 and TRBJ1-2, with TRBD1 as a possible D gene (6 bases). The CDR3 is 14 amino acids. Per germline, CDR1 SGHVS and CDR2 FQNEAQ. V dropped 5 bases and J dropped 3 bases, with 13 bases sitting between them. The CDR3 is CASSNRDTDYGYTF. CDR3 sequence (DNA): TGTGCCAGCAGCAACCGGGACACAGACTATGGCTACACCTTC. Full variable domain (outside the CDR3, taken from reference TRBV7-8 and TRBJ1-2): GAGVSQSPRYKVAKRGQDVALRCDPISGHVSLFWYQQALGQGPEFLTYFQNEAQLDKSGLPSDRFFAERPEGSVSTLKIQRTQQEDSAVYLCASSNRDTDYGYTFGSGTRLTVV.

The gene calls are TRBV7-9 and TRBJ2-7; D remains ambiguous. The CDR3 extends over 13 amino acids. V was trimmed by 7 bases and J by 6 bases, leaving 16 bases between them. Germline V gene data show CDR1 as SEHNR and CDR2 as FQNEAQ (reference sequence). CDR3 nucleotides: TGTGCCAGCATCTCAATTGGCAGTTCCGAGCAGTACTTC. Its protein product is CASISIGSSEQYF.